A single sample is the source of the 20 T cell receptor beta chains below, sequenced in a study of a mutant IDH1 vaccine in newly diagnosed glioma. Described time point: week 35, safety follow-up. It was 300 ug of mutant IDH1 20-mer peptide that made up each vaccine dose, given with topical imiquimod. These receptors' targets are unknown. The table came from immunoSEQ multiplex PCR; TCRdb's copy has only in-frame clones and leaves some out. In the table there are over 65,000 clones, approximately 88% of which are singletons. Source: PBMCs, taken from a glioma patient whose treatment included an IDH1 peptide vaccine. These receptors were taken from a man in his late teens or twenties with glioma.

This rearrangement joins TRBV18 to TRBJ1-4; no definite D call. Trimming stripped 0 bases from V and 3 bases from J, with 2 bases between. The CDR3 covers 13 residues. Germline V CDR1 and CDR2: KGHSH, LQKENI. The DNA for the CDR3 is TGTGCCAGCTCACCACCGCCTAATGAAAAACTGTTTTTT. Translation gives CASSPPPNEKLFF.

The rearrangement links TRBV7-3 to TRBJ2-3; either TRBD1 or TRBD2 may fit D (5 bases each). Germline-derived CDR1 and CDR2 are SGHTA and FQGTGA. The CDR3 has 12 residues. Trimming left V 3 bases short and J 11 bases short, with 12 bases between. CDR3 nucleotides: TGTGCCAGCAGCTTCGGGACCGGCGAGCAGTATTTT. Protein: CASSFGTGEQYF.

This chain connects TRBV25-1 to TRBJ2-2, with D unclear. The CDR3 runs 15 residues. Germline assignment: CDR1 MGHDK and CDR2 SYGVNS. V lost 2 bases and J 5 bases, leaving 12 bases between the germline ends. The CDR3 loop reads CASSETKGRTGELFF. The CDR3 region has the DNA TGTGCCAGCAGTGAAACGAAAGGGCGGACCGGGGAGCTGTTTTTT.

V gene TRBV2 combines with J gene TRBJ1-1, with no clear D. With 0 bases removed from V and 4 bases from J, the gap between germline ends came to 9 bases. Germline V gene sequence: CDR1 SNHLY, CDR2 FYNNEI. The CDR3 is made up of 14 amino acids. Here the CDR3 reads CASSEALLGTEAFF. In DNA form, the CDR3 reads TGTGCCAGCAGTGAAGCGCTGTTGGGCACTGAAGCTTTCTTT.

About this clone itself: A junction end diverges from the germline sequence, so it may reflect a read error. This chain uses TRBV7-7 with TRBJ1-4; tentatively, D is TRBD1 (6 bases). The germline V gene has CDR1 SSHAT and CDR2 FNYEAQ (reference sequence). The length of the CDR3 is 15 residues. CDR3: CASSSTGTRNEKLFF. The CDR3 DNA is TGTGCTAGCAGCTCCACCGGGACAAGGAATGAAAAACTGTTTTTT. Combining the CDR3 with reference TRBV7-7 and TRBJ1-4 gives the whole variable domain GAGVSQSPRYKVTKRGQDVTLRCDPISSHATLYWYQQALGQGPEFLTYFNYEAQPDKSGLPSDRFSAERPEGSISTLTIQRTEQRDSAMYRCASSSTGTRNEKLFFGSGTQLSVL.

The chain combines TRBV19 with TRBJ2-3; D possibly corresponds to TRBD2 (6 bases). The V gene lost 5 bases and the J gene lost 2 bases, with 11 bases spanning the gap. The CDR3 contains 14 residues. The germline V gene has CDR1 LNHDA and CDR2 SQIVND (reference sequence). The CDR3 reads CASSEGLFTDTQYF. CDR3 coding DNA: TGTGCCAGTAGTGAGGGACTCTTCACAGATACGCAGTATTTT. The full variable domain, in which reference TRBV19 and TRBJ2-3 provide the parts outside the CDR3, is DGGITQSPKYLFRKEGQNVTLSCEQNLNHDAMYWYRQDPGQGLRLIYYSQIVNDFQKGDIAEGYSVSREKKESFPLTVTSAQKNPTAFYLCASSEGLFTDTQYFGPGTRLTVL.

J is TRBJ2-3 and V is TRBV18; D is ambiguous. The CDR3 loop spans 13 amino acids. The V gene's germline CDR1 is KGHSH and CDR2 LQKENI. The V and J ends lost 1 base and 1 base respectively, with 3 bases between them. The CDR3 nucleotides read TGTGCCAGCTCACCACGGGGCACAGATACGCAGTATTTT. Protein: CASSPRGTDTQYF.

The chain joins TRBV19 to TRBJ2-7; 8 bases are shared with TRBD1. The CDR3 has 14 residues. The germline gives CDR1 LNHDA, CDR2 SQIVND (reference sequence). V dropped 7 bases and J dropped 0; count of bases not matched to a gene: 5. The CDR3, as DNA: TGTGCCAGTAATCCAGGGGGCTTCTCCTACGAGCAGTACTTC. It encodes CASNPGGFSYEQYF.

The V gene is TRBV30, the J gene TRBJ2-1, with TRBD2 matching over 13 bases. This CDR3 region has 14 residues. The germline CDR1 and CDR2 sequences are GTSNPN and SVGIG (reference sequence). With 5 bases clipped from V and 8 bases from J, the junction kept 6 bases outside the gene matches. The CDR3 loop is CAWELAGGPYEQFF. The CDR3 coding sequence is TGTGCCTGGGAACTAGCGGGAGGGCCCTATGAGCAGTTCTTC.

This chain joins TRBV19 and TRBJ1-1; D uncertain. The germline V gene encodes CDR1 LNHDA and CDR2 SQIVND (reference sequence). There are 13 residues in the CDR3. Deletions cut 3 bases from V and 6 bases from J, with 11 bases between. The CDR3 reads CASSIYGQPEAFF. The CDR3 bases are TGTGCCAGTAGTATCTATGGGCAGCCTGAAGCTTTCTTT. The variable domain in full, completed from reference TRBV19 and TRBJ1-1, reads DGGITQSPKYLFRKEGQNVTLSCEQNLNHDAMYWYRQDPGQGLRLIYYSQIVNDFQKGDIAEGYSVSREKKESFPLTVTSAQKNPTAFYLCASSIYGQPEAFFGQGTRLTVV.

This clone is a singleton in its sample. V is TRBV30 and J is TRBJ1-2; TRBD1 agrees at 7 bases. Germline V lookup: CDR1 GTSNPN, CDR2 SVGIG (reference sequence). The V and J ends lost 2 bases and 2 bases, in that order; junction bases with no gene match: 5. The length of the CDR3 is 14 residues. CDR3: CAWSRQGLNYGYTF. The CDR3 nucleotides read TGTGCCTGGAGTCGACAGGGTCTCAACTATGGCTACACCTTC.

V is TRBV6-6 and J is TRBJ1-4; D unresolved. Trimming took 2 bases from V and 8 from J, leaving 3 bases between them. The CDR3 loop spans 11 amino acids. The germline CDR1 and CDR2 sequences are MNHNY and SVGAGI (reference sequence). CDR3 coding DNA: TGTGCCAGCAGTTACCTGGAAAAACTGTTTTTT. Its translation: CASSYLEKLFF.

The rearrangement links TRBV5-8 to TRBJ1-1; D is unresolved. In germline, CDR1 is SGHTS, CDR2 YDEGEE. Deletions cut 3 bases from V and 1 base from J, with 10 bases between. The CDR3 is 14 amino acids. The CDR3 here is CASSSPDANTEAFF. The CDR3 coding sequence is TGTGCCAGCAGCTCCCCCGACGCGAACACTGAAGCTTTCTTT.

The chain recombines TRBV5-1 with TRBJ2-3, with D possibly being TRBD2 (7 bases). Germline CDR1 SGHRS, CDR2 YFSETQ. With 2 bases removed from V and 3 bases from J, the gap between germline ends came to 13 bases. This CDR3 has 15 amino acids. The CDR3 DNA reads TGCGCCAGCAGCTTCCTGGGGGGGCCAACAGATACGCAGTATTTT. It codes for CASSFLGGPTDTQYF.

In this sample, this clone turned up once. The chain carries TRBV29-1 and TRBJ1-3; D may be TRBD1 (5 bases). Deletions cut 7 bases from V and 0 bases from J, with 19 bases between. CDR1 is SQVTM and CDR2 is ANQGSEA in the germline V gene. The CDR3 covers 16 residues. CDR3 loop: CSAADRGASSGNTIYF. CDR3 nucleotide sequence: TGCAGCGCAGCCGATCGCGGGGCGAGCTCTGGAAACACCATATATTTT.

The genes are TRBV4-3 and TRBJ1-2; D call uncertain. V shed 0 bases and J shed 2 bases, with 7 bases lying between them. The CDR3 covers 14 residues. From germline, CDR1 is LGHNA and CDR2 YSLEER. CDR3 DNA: TGCGCCAGCAGCCAAGAAGTTATCAACTATGGCTACACCTTC. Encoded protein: CASSQEVINYGYTF.

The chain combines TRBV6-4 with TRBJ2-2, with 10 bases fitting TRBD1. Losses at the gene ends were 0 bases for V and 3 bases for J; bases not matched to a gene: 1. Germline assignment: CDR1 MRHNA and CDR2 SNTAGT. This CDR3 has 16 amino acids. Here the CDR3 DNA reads TGTGCCAGCAGTGACTCAGGGACAGGGGACACCGGGGAGCTGTTTTTT. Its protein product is CASSDSGTGDTGELFF.

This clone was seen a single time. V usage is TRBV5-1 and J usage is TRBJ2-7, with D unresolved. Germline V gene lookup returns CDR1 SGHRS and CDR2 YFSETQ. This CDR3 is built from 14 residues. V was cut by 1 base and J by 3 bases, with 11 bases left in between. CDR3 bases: TGCGCCAGCAGCTTGCAAGGCTCTGACTACGAGCAGTACTTC. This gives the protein CASSLQGSDYEQYF.

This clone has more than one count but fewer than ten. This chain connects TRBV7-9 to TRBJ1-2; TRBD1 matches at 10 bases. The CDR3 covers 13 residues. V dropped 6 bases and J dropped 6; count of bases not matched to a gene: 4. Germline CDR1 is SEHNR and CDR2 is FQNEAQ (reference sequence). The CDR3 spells CASRGQGSNGYTF. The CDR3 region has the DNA TGTGCCAGCAGGGGACAGGGGTCTAATGGCTACACCTTC. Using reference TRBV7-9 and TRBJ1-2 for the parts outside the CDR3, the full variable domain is DTGVSQNPRHKITKRGQNVTFRCDPISEHNRLYWYRQTLGQGPEFLTYFQNEAQLEKSRLLSDRFSAERPKGSFSTLEIQRTEQGDSAMYLCASRGQGSNGYTFGSGTRLTVV.

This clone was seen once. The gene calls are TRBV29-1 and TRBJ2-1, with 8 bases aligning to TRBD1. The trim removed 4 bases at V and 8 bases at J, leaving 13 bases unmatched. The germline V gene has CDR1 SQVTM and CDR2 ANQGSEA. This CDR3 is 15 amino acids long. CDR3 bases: TGCAGCGTTGTAGTTGGTGGCAGGGGGCGCGATGAGCAGTTCTTC. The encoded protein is CSVVVGGRGRDEQFF.